This T cell receptor beta chain was captured in a study of radiotherapy plus CTLA-4 blockade in lung cancer. Broader study findings: Some TCR clones had been derived from tumors. These clones expanded in peripheral blood after radiotherapy plus ipilimumab. With interferon-beta, early dynamics of blood T cell clones were reported to best predict response.

As for this clone: Its specificity is unknown.

Germline V gene data show CDR1 as SGHAT and CDR2 as FQDESV (reference sequence). The CDR3 length is 14 residues. The V segment lost 5 bases and the J segment 5 bases; nucleotides outside the gene matches: 3. Data came from immunoSEQ multiplex PCR; TCRdb stores just in-frame clones and leaves some out. The table includes tens of thousands of clones, 70% to 90% detected once. This TCR was sampled from a human donor with non-small cell lung cancer whose response to radiotherapy plus ipilimumab could not be evaluated. The sample consisted of peripheral blood, taken from a patient treated with radiotherapy plus ipilimumab. The V and J genes are TRBV11-1 and TRBJ2-3, with TRBD2 identical over 11 bases. The CDR3 loop reads CASSLLAGEDTQYF. CDR3 DNA: TGTGCCAGCAGCCTACTAGCGGGAGAAGATACGCAGTATTTT.